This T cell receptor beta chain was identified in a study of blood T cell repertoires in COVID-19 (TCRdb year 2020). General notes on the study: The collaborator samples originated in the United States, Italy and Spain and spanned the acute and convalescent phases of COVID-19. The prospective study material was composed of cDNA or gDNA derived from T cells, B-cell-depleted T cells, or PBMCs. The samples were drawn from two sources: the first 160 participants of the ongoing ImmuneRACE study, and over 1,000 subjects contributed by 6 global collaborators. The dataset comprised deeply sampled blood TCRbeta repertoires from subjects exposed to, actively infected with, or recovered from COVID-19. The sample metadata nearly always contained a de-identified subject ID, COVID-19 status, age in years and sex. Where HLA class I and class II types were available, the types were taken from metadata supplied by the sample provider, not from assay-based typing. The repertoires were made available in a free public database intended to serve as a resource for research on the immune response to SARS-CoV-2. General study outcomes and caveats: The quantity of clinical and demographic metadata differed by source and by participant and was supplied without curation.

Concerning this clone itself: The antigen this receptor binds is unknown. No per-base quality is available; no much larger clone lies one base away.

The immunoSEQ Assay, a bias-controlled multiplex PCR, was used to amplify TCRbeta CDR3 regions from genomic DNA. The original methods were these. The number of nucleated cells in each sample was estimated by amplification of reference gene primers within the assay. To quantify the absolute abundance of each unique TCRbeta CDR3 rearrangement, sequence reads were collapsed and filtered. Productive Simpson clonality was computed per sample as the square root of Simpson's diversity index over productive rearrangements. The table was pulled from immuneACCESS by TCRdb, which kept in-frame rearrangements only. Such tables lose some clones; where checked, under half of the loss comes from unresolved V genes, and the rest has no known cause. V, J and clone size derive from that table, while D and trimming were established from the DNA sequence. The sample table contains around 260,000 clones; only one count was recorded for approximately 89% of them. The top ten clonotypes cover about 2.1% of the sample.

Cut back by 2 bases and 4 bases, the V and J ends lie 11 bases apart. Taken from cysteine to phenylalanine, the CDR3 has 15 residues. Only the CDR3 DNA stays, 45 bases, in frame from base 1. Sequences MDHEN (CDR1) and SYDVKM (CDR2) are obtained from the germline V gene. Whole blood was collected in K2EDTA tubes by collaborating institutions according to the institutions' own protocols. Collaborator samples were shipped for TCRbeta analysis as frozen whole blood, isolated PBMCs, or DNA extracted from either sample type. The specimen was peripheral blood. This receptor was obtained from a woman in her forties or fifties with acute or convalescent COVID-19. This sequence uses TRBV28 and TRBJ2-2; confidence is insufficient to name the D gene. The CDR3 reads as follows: CASSLNPGFTGELFF. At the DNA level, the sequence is TGTGCCAGCAGTTTAAACCCAGGCTTCACCGGGGAGCTGTTTTTT.